This T cell receptor (beta chain) was obtained from a study of CD8 T cells in Susac syndrome. As for the study in general: Patients with Susac syndrome had blood drawn and were at that point therapy-naive, on corticosteroids, or on intravenous immunoglobulin alone. Study-wide results and limits: Peak Susac CD8+ clonal expansion was seen in TEMRA cells and active patients.

The RNA, about 0.5 to 1 ug, was put through reverse transcription using random hexamers. An immunoSEQ multiplex PCR amplified TCR beta CDR3 over 54 Vbeta and 13 Jbeta. TCRdb re-derived calls from the immunoSEQ multiplex PCR reads in MiXCR, one entry per CDR3 protein. The data contain about 110,000 distinct CDR3 sequences, roughly 95% of them seen just once; the ten biggest clones take up 0.41%. Regarding this clonotype: The target antigen is unknown.

TEMRA cells were enriched by FACS, while CD8+ and CD4+ T cells were obtained through a negative isolation that was performed magnetically. Germline CDR1 and CDR2: SGDLS and YYNGEE. J gave up 4 bases and V 0 bases, and 4 bases lay outside the gene matches. The CDR3 covers 14 residues. J is TRBJ2-7 and V is TRBV9, with 7 bases aligning to TRBD1. Sequencing was done on a sample of CD8+ T cells from PBMCs. The origin of this receptor is a human donor with Susac syndrome. The CDR3, as DNA: TGTGCCAGCAGCGTAGAAGGGGGCGGGTACGAGCAGTACTTC. Encoded protein: CASSVEGGGYEQYF.